This entry lists 7 T cell receptor beta chains sequenced from one sample in a study of blood T cells in healthy people across ages (dated by TCRdb to about 2015). Library preparation used 5' RACE. The listed sequencing device is Illumina HiSeq 2500. A second PCR of about 6 to 12 cycles was run with a J-beta primer mix and a sample-barcoded 5' primer. In TCRdb, the public reads were trimmed at Q25 with fastp and aligned with MiXCR, with productive beta chains retained. CDR3 protein duplicates are merged, each entry listing the most common genes and DNA. The table for this sample lists 920,000 or so distinct CDR3 sequences; more than 40% of them were counted only once. In total, the top ten clones hold approximately 17% of the sample. The sequencing sample was made of blood. These TCRs come from a woman aged 60-75 years in good health.

The chain couples TRBV3-1 to TRBJ1-5; perhaps TRBD1 as D (6 bases). V was trimmed by 1 base and J by 7 bases, leaving 11 bases between them. The germline V gene has CDR1 LGHDT and CDR2 YNNKEL (reference sequence). The CDR3 consists of 14 residues. The CDR3 reads CASSQAGGRQPQHF. CDR3 nucleotide sequence: TGTGCCAGCAGCCAAGCGGGGGGGCGGCAGCCCCAGCATTTT.

The chain couples TRBV18 to TRBJ2-1; D gene unclear. The CDR3 has 11 residues. The ends were cut back, 6 bases at V and 9 bases at J, with 9 bases in the middle. Germline values: CDR1 KGHSH, CDR2 LQKENI. Written as DNA, the CDR3 is TGTGCCAGCTCCCTTATGGGTGAGCAGTTCTTC. Amino acid sequence: CASSLMGEQFF.

This CDR3 reads CASSLGDRVSIQYF. CDR3 bases: TGTGCCAGCAGCCTTGGGGACAGGGTCAGCATTCAGTACTTC. The chain carries TRBV7-2 and TRBJ2-4; 9 positions match TRBD1. J gave up 9 bases and V 5 bases, and 8 bases lay outside the gene matches. The CDR3 totals 14 residues. Germline CDR1 SGHTA, CDR2 FQGNSA. Complete variable domain (other parts from reference TRBV7-2 and TRBJ2-4): GAGVSQSPSNKVTEKGKDVELRCDPISGHTALYWYRQSLGQGLEFLIYFQGNSAPDKSGLPSDRFSAERTGGSVSTLTIQRTQQEDSAVYLCASSLGDRVSIQYFGAGTRLSVL.

The chain is built from TRBV5-1 and TRBJ2-5; TRBD2 is a possible D gene (5 bases). The V end lost 4 bases, the J end lost 2 bases, and 18 bases lay between the germline ends. Germline values: CDR1 SGHRS, CDR2 YFSETQ. The CDR3 length is 16 residues. The CDR3 loop is CASSGGKLSQQETQYF. The CDR3 DNA reads as TGCGCCAGCAGCGGAGGAAAGCTTAGCCAACAAGAGACCCAGTACTTC.

This clonotype was picked up a small number of times. The rearrangement links TRBV2 to TRBJ2-5; TRBD2 matches 8 bases. J lost 2 bases, V lost 3 bases, and 2 bases had no gene match. The CDR3 runs 14 residues. Per germline, CDR1 SNHLY and CDR2 FYNNEI. The CDR3: CASSEAGGQETQYF. The CDR3 DNA is TGTGCCAGCAGTGAGGCGGGAGGACAAGAGACCCAGTACTTC.

The chain carries TRBV5-1 and TRBJ1-1, with 8 bases fitting TRBD1. The CDR3 has 15 amino acids. Germline assignment: CDR1 SGHRS and CDR2 YFSETQ. J lost 0 bases, V lost 7 bases, and 8 bases had no gene match. CDR3 in amino acids: CASSRTGPMNTEAFF. The CDR3 nucleotides are TGCGCCAGCTCCCGGACAGGGCCTATGAACACTGAAGCTTTCTTT.

The rearrangement uses TRBV20-1 and TRBJ2-7; no firm D call. The germline V gene has CDR1 DFQATT and CDR2 SNEGSKA (reference sequence). V was trimmed by 6 bases and J by 7 bases, leaving 13 bases between them. The CDR3 spans 11 residues. The CDR3 reads CSASGHPEQYF. The CDR3 DNA follows: TGCAGTGCCTCGGGCCACCCGGAGCAGTACTTC.